This T cell receptor (beta chain) comes out of a study of blood T cell repertoires in COVID-19. About the study: Whether acute or convalescent, the COVID-19 samples came from the United States, Italy and Spain. The analysed material was cDNA or gDNA that came from T cells, B-cell-depleted T cells, or PBMCs.

This CDR3 region has 14 residues. V dropped 5 bases and J dropped 1 base, with 11 bases sitting between them. CDR1 and CDR2 from the germline V gene are SGHRS and YFSETQ. As handled by the study authors: Amplification with reference gene primers provided the estimates of nucleated cell counts. Sequenced by immunoSEQ multiplex PCR; TCRdb stores in-frame clones only, minus some. That table supplies the V and J calls and clone size; D and trimming were determined from the DNA. The table records about 380,000 clones, 85% of them present only once. Sequencing was carried out using peripheral blood. The chain combines TRBV5-1 with TRBJ2-3; tentative D call: TRBD2 (6 bases). This sequence originates from a woman in her late teens or twenties with acute or convalescent COVID-19. Written as DNA, the CDR3 is TGCGCCAGCAGACGGGACTTCCGCACAGATACGCAGTATTTT. Protein product: CASRRDFRTDTQYF.